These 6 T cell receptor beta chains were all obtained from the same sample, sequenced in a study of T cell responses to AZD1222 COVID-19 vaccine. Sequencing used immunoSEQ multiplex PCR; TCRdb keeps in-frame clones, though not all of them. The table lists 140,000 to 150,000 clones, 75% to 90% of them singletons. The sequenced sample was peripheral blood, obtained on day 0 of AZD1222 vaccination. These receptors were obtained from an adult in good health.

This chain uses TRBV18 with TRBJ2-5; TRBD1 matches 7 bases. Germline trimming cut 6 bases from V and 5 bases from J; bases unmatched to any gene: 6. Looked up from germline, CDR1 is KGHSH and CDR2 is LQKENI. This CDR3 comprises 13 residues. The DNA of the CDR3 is TGTGCCAGCTCGCCAAGGGGGCGGGAGACCCAGTACTTC. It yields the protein CASSPRGRETQYF. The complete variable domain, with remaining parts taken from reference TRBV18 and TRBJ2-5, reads NAGVMQNPRHLVRRRGQEARLRCSPMKGHSHVYWYRQLPEEGLKFMVYLQKENIIDESGMPKERFSAEFPKEGPSILRIQQVVRGDSAAYFCASSPRGRETQYFGPGTRLLVL.

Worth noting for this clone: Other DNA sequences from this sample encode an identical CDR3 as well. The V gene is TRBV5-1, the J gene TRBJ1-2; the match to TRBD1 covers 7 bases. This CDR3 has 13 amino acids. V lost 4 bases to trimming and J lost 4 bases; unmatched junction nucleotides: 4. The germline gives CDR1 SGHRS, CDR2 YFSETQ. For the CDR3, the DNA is TGCGCCAGCAGCCCCGGGACAGTCTATGGCTACACCTTC. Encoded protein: CASSPGTVYGYTF.

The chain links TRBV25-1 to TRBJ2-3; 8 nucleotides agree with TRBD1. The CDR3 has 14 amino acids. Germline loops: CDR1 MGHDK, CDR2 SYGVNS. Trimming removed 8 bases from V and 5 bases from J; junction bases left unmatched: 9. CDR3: CASRTGSSGDTQYF. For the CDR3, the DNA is TGTGCCAGCCGGACAGGGAGCAGTGGAGATACGCAGTATTTT.

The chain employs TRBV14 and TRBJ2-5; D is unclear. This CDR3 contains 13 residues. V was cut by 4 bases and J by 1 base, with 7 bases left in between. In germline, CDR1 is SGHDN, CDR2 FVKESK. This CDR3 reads CASSRNSQETQYF. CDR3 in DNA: TGTGCCAGCAGCCGAAACAGCCAAGAGACCCAGTACTTC.

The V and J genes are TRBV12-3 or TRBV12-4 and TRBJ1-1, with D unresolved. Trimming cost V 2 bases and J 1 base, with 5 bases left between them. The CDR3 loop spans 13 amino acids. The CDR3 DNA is TGTGCCAGCAGTTTATTTTCGAACACTGAAGCTTTCTTT. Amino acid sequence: CASSLFSNTEAFF.

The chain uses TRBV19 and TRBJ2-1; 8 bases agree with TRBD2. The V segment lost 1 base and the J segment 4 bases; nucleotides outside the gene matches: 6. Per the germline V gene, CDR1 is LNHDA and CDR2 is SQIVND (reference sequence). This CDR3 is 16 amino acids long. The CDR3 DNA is TGTGCCAGTAGTATAGTCCCCCGGGAGGGATACAATGAGCAGTTCTTC. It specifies CASSIVPREGYNEQFF.